This record looks at one T cell receptor (beta chain) sequence and its context. This clonotype was seen many times. This receptor's antigen is unknown. Per-nucleotide qualities are absent, and no much larger clonotype sits a single base away. The sample originates from a study of T-cell reconstitution after alpha-beta-depleted transplantation in children (TCRdb year 2016). About the investigation overall: T-cell immune reconstitution after TCRalphabeta/CD19-depleted allogeneic hematopoietic cell transplantation in children was quantitatively tracked in the study by means of TCR repertoire profiling.

Interpreted using the paper, the treatment or condition label stands for: allogeneic hematopoietic cell transplantation with graft depleted of TCRalphabeta T cells and CD19 B cells. The children who served as transplant recipients had been given grafts of TCRalphabeta/CD19-depleted allogeneic hematopoietic cells. Library construction relied on PCR. The sequencing machine was an Illumina HiSeq 2500. To normalize quantification of the TCRbeta repertoire, the TCR libraries were built with molecular barcoding that relied on unique molecular identifiers. TCRdb's own reprocessing of the public reads used fastp at Q25 and MiXCR and kept productive beta chains. CDR3 protein duplicates are merged, each entry listing the most common genes and DNA. This sample comprises 490,000 or so distinct CDR3 sequences, 10% of them detected only once. The ten largest clones add up to approximately 2% of the sample. What the authors observed across the whole study: The apparently early alphabetaT-cell count recovery about two months after transplant was reportedly dependent on only several hundred rapidly expanded clones derived from non-depleted graft cells. Hyperexpanded clone frequencies declined over subsequent months; after one year, T-cell counts and TCRbeta diversity were mostly attributed to newly produced T cells. In some patients, the high TCRbeta diversity seen at day 60 was put down to recipient T cells and intrathymic progenitors that had survived conditioning.

The material sequenced was PBMCs, taken before TCRalphabeta/CD19-depleted stem cell transplant. The clonotype was recovered from a child aged 2 to 9 with inherited bone marrow failure, due to receive a stem cell transplant.

The nucleotide sequence reads TGCAGCGCCGCGACAGGGGAGATTGGCTACGAGCAGTACTTC. Translation gives CSAATGEIGYEQYF. The sequence is built from TRBV29-1 and TRBJ2-7, with TRBD1 matching 8 junction bases. Sequences SQVTM (CDR1) and ANQGSEA (CDR2) are obtained from the germline V gene. Trimming accounts for 7 bases at V and 3 bases at J, while the number of junction bases matched to no gene is 11. The CDR3 has 14 amino acids, counting the end cysteine and phenylalanine. Solely the CDR3 DNA is kept, with 42 bases framed from the first base.